A selection of T cell receptor beta chains follows, all from one sample in a study of T cell responses to AZD1222 COVID-19 vaccine. Only in-frame clones appear in the TCRdb table, and some are missing; sequencing was by immunoSEQ multiplex PCR. The profile shows tens of thousands of clones, 60% to 85% of them singletons. The sample was peripheral blood, taken 28 days after the second AZD1222 dose. The source is an adult who received the AZD1222 COVID-19 vaccine. Each CDR3 is given with its conserved first and last residue. The order of the fields is J gene, CDR3 length, V gene, CDR3 protein.

>TRBJ2-3|14|TRBV28
CASSFRRELDTQYF
>TRBJ2-7|14|TRBV5-1
CASRSDRVPLEQYF
>TRBJ1-6|15|TRBV5-1
CASSFSVSGNSPLHF
>TRBJ2-5|11|TRBV20-1
CSASFSETQYF
>TRBJ2-7|14|TRBV27
CASSLTGSSYEQYF
>TRBJ2-1|15|TRBV4-3
CASSTAPTGVDEQFF
>TRBJ1-4|16|TRBV5-5
CASSLGQAWKNEKLFF
>TRBJ1-5|13|TRBV6-5
CASSYNGDQPQHF
>TRBJ2-1|13|TRBV5-3
CARGTQLGIEQFF
>TRBJ2-3|17|TRBV2
CASSEGRTSGSTDTQYF
>TRBJ2-3|16|TRBV7-3
CASSLDSGPSTDTQYF
>TRBJ2-6|15|TRBV28
CASSPHASGANVLTF
>TRBJ1-2|13|TRBV7-9
CASSLVPEQSYTF
>TRBJ1-2|12|TRBV30
CAWSAGAGGYTF
>TRBJ1-2|12|TRBV29-1
CSVEVQARGYTF
>TRBJ2-7|15|TRBV7-9
CASSLGEGMIYEQYF
>TRBJ1-2|14|TRBV19
CASSTGQLTYGYTF
>TRBJ2-4|17|TRBV3-1/TRBV3-2
CASKGTGVGLAKNIQYF
>TRBJ2-2|18|TRBV14
CASSQRPGLAANTGELFF
>TRBJ2-5|14|TRBV6-5
CASSYGTLQETQYF
>TRBJ1-6|17|TRBV4-2
CASSQGKSGTTSSPLHF
>TRBJ1-1|12|TRBV4-1
CASSQDSAEAFF
>TRBJ2-3|13|TRBV19
CASSVAGEDTQYF
>TRBJ2-2|18|TRBV5-6
CASSLGVFGTGYTGELFF
>TRBJ2-7|15|TRBV28
CASSPNLAGRGEQYF
>TRBJ1-3|16|TRBV3-1/TRBV3-2
CASSRQASGSGNTIYF